Presented here are 28 T cell receptor beta chains from one specimen sequenced in a study of T cell changes during pregnancy in multiple sclerosis. Assay used: immunoSEQ multiplex PCR; TCRdb lists only in-frame clones, some missing. The sample shows 60,000 or so clones, 85% to 90% of them seen only once. Sequencing was performed on peripheral blood, taken in the first trimester of pregnancy. The source of these receptors is a female donor in good health, enrolled as a control in a pregnancy study.

The table lists this clone with a few counts. The V and J genes are TRBV30 and TRBJ1-3, with 8 bases lining up with TRBD1. Germline-derived CDR1 and CDR2 are GTSNPN and SVGIG (reference sequence). This CDR3 contains 14 residues. J gave up 3 bases and V 3 bases, and 4 bases lay outside the gene matches. The CDR3 DNA follows: TGTGCCTGGAGGGACAGGGTCGGTGGAAACACCATATATTTT. This sequence encodes CAWRDRVGGNTIYF.

The chain couples TRBV2 to TRBJ1-5, with 7 bases lining up with TRBD1. CDR3 length equals 15 residues. Trimming at V came to 3 bases and at J to 6 bases, leaving 8 bases not matched to a gene. Germline V gene sequence: CDR1 SNHLY, CDR2 FYNNEI. This CDR3 reads CASSDRRGIGQPQHF. The CDR3 bases are TGTGCCAGCAGTGATCGCAGGGGGATCGGTCAGCCCCAGCATTTT.

The chain is built from TRBV27 and TRBJ1-2; no definite D call. Deletions cut 0 bases from V and 2 bases from J, with 7 bases between. Germline V gene data show CDR1 as MNHEY and CDR2 as SMNVEV (reference sequence). This CDR3 is 14 amino acids long. In DNA, the CDR3 is TGTGCCAGCAGTTTATCTCGGCGGAACTATGGCTACACCTTC. This sequence encodes CASSLSRRNYGYTF.

The chain combines TRBV7-2 with TRBJ1-2, with no clear D. This CDR3 has 12 residues. Germline V gene lookup returns CDR1 SGHTA and CDR2 FQGNSA. Trimming shortened V by 4 bases and J by 4 bases, and 7 bases separated the two germline ends. CDR3: CASSSGLYGYTF. Written as DNA, the CDR3 is TGTGCCAGCAGCTCTGGACTCTATGGCTACACCTTC.

The chain recombines TRBV10-3 with TRBJ1-2, with 10 bases that match TRBD1. Germline CDR1 is ENHRY and CDR2 is SYGVKD. V was pared by 6 bases and J by 3 bases, with 7 bases of the junction left unmatched. This CDR3 comprises 15 residues. The CDR3 sequence is CAISRDRGRDYGYTF. DNA for the CDR3: TGTGCCATCAGCCGGGACAGGGGTCGCGACTATGGCTACACCTTC.

V is TRBV2 and J is TRBJ1-4; D is possibly TRBD1 (5 bases). Trimming stripped 1 base from V and 8 bases from J, with 11 bases between. CDR1 and CDR2 from the germline V gene are SNHLY and FYNNEI. CDR3 length equals 14 residues. CDR3 coding DNA: TGTGCCAGCAGTGAAGGGGGGGGACGGGAAAAACTGTTTTTT. Protein sequence: CASSEGGGREKLFF.

The rearrangement joins TRBV4-1 to TRBJ2-7, with D possibly being TRBD1 (5 bases). Germline V gives CDR1 MGHRA, CDR2 YSYEKL. The germline V and J ends were trimmed by 3 bases and 5 bases, with 17 bases remaining between them. This CDR3 contains 15 residues. The CDR3 DNA is TGCGCCAGCAGCCACATCGGCAGGGCGGACGACGAGCAGTACTTC. This codes for CASSHIGRADDEQYF.

Concerning this clone: The germline gene is not matched at one end of the junction; a read error may be the cause. The V gene is TRBV11-3, the J gene TRBJ2-2, with 7 bases matching TRBD1. Germline CDR1 reads SGHNT; CDR2 reads YENEEA. The CDR3 length is 14 residues. The CDR3 nucleotides are TGTGCCAGCAGCCTAGAACAGGGGACCGGGGAGCTGTTTTTT. As protein: CASSLEQGTGELFF.

The count of this clone is one. CDR3 in DNA: TGCAGCGTCAACAGCCACACCGGGGGGTTCTCTTCTGTGCAGTTCTTC. This gives the protein CSVNSHTGGFSSVQFF. This chain connects TRBV29-1 to TRBJ2-1, with 7 nucleotides matching TRBD2. The CDR3 spans 16 residues. V dropped 6 bases and J dropped 12; count of bases not matched to a gene: 23. The germline CDR1 and CDR2 sequences are SQVTM and ANQGSEA.

The chain is built from TRBV7-8 and TRBJ1-5; tentatively, D is TRBD1 (5 bases). CDR1 and CDR2 (germline): SGHVS, FQNEAQ. V gave up 3 bases and J gave up 7 bases, with 16 bases separating them. This CDR3 contains 15 residues. The CDR3 sequence is CASSFGPRRDQPQHF. The CDR3 bases are TGTGCCAGCAGCTTCGGGCCCCGGCGGGACCAGCCCCAGCATTTT. Looking up the rest from reference TRBV7-8 and TRBJ1-5 gives the full variable domain: GAGVSQSPRYKVAKRGQDVALRCDPISGHVSLFWYQQALGQGPEFLTYFQNEAQLDKSGLPSDRFFAERPEGSVSTLKIQRTQQEDSAVYLCASSFGPRRDQPQHFGDGTRLSIL.

This clone was counted a single time. CDR3 in DNA: TGTGCCACCAGCAGTGGACAGGCATCTGTAGGAGATACGCAGTATTTT. Translating it yields CATSSGQASVGDTQYF. V gene TRBV15 combines with J gene TRBJ2-3, with TRBD1 identical over 7 bases. J lost 5 bases, V lost 3 bases, and 11 bases had no gene match. The CDR3 runs 16 residues. CDR1 and CDR2 (germline): LNHNV, YYDKDF (reference sequence).

This rearrangement joins TRBV19 to TRBJ2-7; tentative D call: TRBD2 (6 bases). The V gene lost 4 bases and the J gene lost 0 bases, with 10 bases spanning the gap. The CDR3 is 14 amino acids. Germline CDR1 reads LNHDA; CDR2 reads SQIVND (reference sequence). The CDR3 protein is CASSTPGGSYEQYF. CDR3 nucleotide sequence: TGTGCCAGTAGTACCCCCGGGGGCTCCTACGAGCAGTACTTC.

V usage is TRBV12-5 and J usage is TRBJ1-1, with 8 bases identical to TRBD1. The V and J ends lost 0 bases and 1 base, in that order; junction bases with no gene match: 7. CDR1 is LGHNT, CDR2 FRNRAP, per germline. The CDR3 length is 17 residues. Here the CDR3 DNA reads TGTGCTAGTGGTTTGGTCGTAAACAGGGGGGGGAACACTGAAGCTTTCTTT. Protein: CASGLVVNRGGNTEAFF.

The CDR3 spells CSVGLSSGANVLTF. CDR3 DNA sequence: TGCAGCGTAGGACTCAGCTCTGGGGCCAACGTCCTGACTTTC. The chain recombines TRBV29-1 with TRBJ2-6; D may be TRBD2 (5 bases). Germline CDR1 SQVTM, CDR2 ANQGSEA. The ends were cut back, 6 bases at V and 0 bases at J, with 9 bases in the middle. CDR3 size: 14 residues.

This sequence joins TRBV27 and TRBJ1-6, with 10 nucleotides matching TRBD1. The V and J ends lost 5 bases and 14 bases, in that order; junction bases with no gene match: 24. Per germline, CDR1 MNHEY and CDR2 SMNVEV (reference sequence). The CDR3 totals 19 residues. As DNA, the CDR3 is TGTGCCAGCAGTCCGCTTACTCATCGCTGGACAGGGGGGTTTCAAGCCCTCCACTTT. Translation gives CASSPLTHRWTGGFQALHF.

The chain joins TRBV19 to TRBJ2-1, with D maybe TRBD2 (6 bases). Trimming removed 0 bases at V and 7 bases at J, with 13 bases between. CDR3 length: 15 amino acids. CDR1 and CDR2 (germline): LNHDA, SQIVND (reference sequence). CDR3 amino acids: CASSIDRPGRNEQFF. In nucleotides, the CDR3 is TGTGCCAGTAGTATAGATCGACCAGGGAGGAATGAGCAGTTCTTC.

The chain is built from TRBV5-1 and TRBJ1-1; 7 nucleotides agree with TRBD1. From germline, CDR1 is SGHRS and CDR2 YFSETQ. The CDR3 has 11 amino acids. V shed 5 bases and J 6 bases; nucleotides not matched to a gene: 1. Here the CDR3 reads CASSQGAEAFF. As DNA, the CDR3 is TGCGCCAGCAGTCAGGGGGCTGAAGCTTTCTTT.

The chain couples TRBV6-1 to TRBJ2-7; D gene uncertain. This CDR3 has 15 residues. V lost 2 bases to trimming and J lost 0 bases, with 11 bases between them. Germline CDR1 and CDR2: MNHNS and SASEGT. CDR3 coding DNA: TGTGCCAGCAGTGAAAGAACACAGTCCTCCTACGAGCAGTACTTC. It encodes CASSERTQSSYEQYF.

The rearrangement links TRBV27 to TRBJ1-6; D might be TRBD1 (5 bases). The V end lost 4 bases, the J end lost 7 bases, and 5 bases lay between the germline ends. CDR1 and CDR2 from the germline V gene are MNHEY and SMNVEV (reference sequence). The CDR3 loop spans 12 amino acids. The CDR3 protein is CASSWTNSPLHF. The CDR3 nucleotides are TGTGCCAGCAGTTGGACAAATTCACCCCTCCACTTT.

This rearrangement joins TRBV30 to TRBJ1-3; TRBD1 is a possible D gene (6 bases). With 4 bases removed from V and 0 bases from J, the gap between germline ends came to 13 bases. Per the germline V gene, CDR1 is GTSNPN and CDR2 is SVGIG (reference sequence). CDR3 length: 15 residues. This CDR3 is CAWMRGQSSGNTIYF. The CDR3, as DNA: TGTGCCTGGATGAGAGGACAGAGCTCTGGAAACACCATATATTTT.

The gene calls are TRBV5-4 and TRBJ2-7; the D gene is possibly TRBD2 (5 bases). The CDR3 loop spans 13 amino acids. The V and J ends lost 3 bases and 6 bases respectively, with 13 bases between them. From germline, CDR1 is SGHNT and CDR2 YYREEE (reference sequence). In DNA, the CDR3 is TGTGCCAGCAGCTCCGGGATTCAGATCGAGCAGTACTTC. Its translation: CASSSGIQIEQYF.

The rearrangement joins TRBV11-2 to TRBJ2-1, with 8 bases identical to TRBD2. V gave up 2 bases and J gave up 7 bases; unmatched junction bases: 7. The CDR3 has 15 amino acids. CDR1 is SGHAT and CDR2 is FQNNGV in the germline V gene. CDR3 amino acids: CASSLWRGAGNEQFF. The DNA for the CDR3 is TGTGCCAGCAGCTTATGGCGGGGGGCGGGGAATGAGCAGTTCTTC. Filled out from reference TRBV11-2 and TRBJ2-1, the complete variable domain reads EAGVAQSPRYKIIEKRQSVAFWCNPISGHATLYWYQQILGQGPKLLIQFQNNGVVDDSQLPKDRFSAERLKGVDSTLKIQPAKLEDSAVYLCASSLWRGAGNEQFFGPGTRLTVL.

This rearrangement joins TRBV19 to TRBJ2-7, with a tentative D call TRBD2 (6 bases). V was pared by 4 bases and J by 4 bases, with 17 bases between. The CDR3 runs to 15 residues. Germline CDR1 reads LNHDA; CDR2 reads SQIVND (reference sequence). This CDR3 reads CASSTPGGLVYEQYF. The CDR3 DNA sequence: TGTGCCAGTAGTACACCCGGGGGATTAGTATACGAGCAGTACTTC.

V gene TRBV7-8 combines with J gene TRBJ2-3; 12 bases are a match to TRBD2. V lost 6 bases and J lost 4; bases outside the gene matches: 5. The CDR3 runs to 15 residues. Germline CDR1 and CDR2: SGHVS and FQNEAQ. CDR3 nucleotides: TGTGCCAGCAGGACACTAGCGGGGGGCGCAGATACGCAGTATTTT. It is translated as CASRTLAGGADTQYF.

V and J are TRBV30 and TRBJ1-4; the match to TRBD1 covers 12 bases. Germline-derived CDR1 and CDR2 are GTSNPN and SVGIG (reference sequence). This CDR3 is 15 amino acids long. The V and J ends lost 1 base and 10 bases, in that order; junction bases with no gene match: 7. The CDR3 DNA follows: TGTGCCTGGAGTGACCGGGACAGGGGGCTAGGAAAACTGTTTTTT. Its translation: CAWSDRDRGLGKLFF.

V and J are TRBV9 and TRBJ1-5; 9 nucleotides agree with TRBD1. CDR1 is SGDLS and CDR2 is YYNGEE in the germline V gene. The V gene end was trimmed by 0 bases and the J gene end by 3 bases; junction bases not matched to a gene: 1. This CDR3 spans 15 amino acids. The CDR3 region is CASSVGTGVNQPQHF. CDR3 in DNA: TGTGCCAGCAGCGTAGGGACAGGGGTCAATCAGCCCCAGCATTTT.

The V gene is TRBV2, the J gene TRBJ1-1, with 7 bases lining up with TRBD1. The CDR3 is 15 residues long. Germline V gene lookup returns CDR1 SNHLY and CDR2 FYNNEI. Trimming removed 8 bases from V and 3 bases from J; junction bases left unmatched: 12. CDR3 sequence (DNA): TGTGCCAGCTCTGGCGGAGGGGGCTCGGACACTGAAGCTTTCTTT. This encodes CASSGGGGSDTEAFF.

The gene calls are TRBV6-1 and TRBJ1-6, with D possibly TRBD1 on 6 matching bases. Trimming removed 6 bases at V and 8 bases at J, with 14 bases between. The CDR3 spans 14 residues. Germline assignment: CDR1 MNHNS and CDR2 SASEGT. Here the CDR3 reads CASSPTGNYSPLHF. The CDR3 bases are TGTGCCAGCAGCCCTACAGGGAACTATTCACCCCTCCACTTT.